This T cell receptor beta chain was profiled in a study of T cell responses to AZD1222 COVID-19 vaccine. Points from the study as a whole: Seropositivity was recorded at baseline in only a handful of AZD1222 recipients. Of spike-specific TCRs, nearly half reportedly target regions left unmutated in variants. It should be noted that donors were predominantly white British and more often female, and clonal diversity was possibly underestimated.

V lost 0 bases to trimming and J lost 3 bases, with 13 bases between them. Germline values: CDR1 SGDLS, CDR2 YYNGEE. This CDR3 region has 15 residues. In the case of this clone: Its antigen is unknown.

Here immunoSEQ multiplex PCR was the method, and the copy in TCRdb shows in-frame clones only, minus some. The repertoire consists of about 170,000 clones, with around 90% occurring once and the leading ten covering 0.85% to 1.1%. The TCR comes from an adult who received the AZD1222 COVID-19 vaccine. This rearrangement joins TRBV9 to TRBJ2-7, with D tentatively TRBD1 or TRBD2 (5 bases each). Sequenced here: peripheral blood, sampled 28 days after the second AZD1222 dose. This CDR3 reads CASSVGGTVVYEQYF. DNA for the CDR3: TGTGCCAGCAGCGTAGGGGGGACGGTAGTCTACGAGCAGTACTTC.